This T cell receptor beta chain was identified in a study of vaccination effects on CD4 cells after COVID-19. Study-level points and caveats: Late post-vaccination samples showed marked contraction of infection- and vaccine-induced clones.

A word on this clone: What it recognizes is unknown.

Only in-frame clones appear in the TCRdb table, and some are missing; sequencing was by immunoSEQ multiplex PCR. Among around 63,000 clones listed, about 79% were seen once. Antigen-specific CD4+ T cells expanded by the ViraFEST assay with viral peptide pools were then sequenced. The authors isolated CD4+ T cells after around nine days of culture. Neither prior SARS-CoV-2 infection nor positive nucleocapsid antibodies were present in the vaccine recipients. On both days 3 and 7, half of the culture medium was replaced with IL-2 medium. V shed 8 bases and J shed 7 bases, with 12 bases lying between them. Germline V gene data show CDR1 as MRHNA and CDR2 as SNTAGT. The length of the CDR3 is 13 residues.

The material was CD4+ T cells from PBMCs cultured with HCoV-OC43 spike peptides, obtained before COVID-19 vaccination. Documented subset: HCoV-OC43 spike overlapping peptide pool stimulation. The clonotype was recovered from a human donor who received a COVID-19 vaccine. The chain carries TRBV6-4 and TRBJ1-6, with D maybe TRBD1 (5 bases). The CDR3 sequence: CASSRRGNSPLHF. CDR3 sequence (DNA): TGTGCCAGCTCAAGGAGGGGAAATTCACCCCTCCACTTT.